This T cell receptor beta chain was recovered during a study of cytotoxic CD8 clonotypes in ibrutinib-treated CLL. Study-wide results and caveats: Contraction or stability on treatment characterized the public clonotypes, which were uncommon. Lymph node repertoires were not studied, and sampling times were unmatched.

In the case of this clone: Its antigen is unidentified.

Sequenced by immunoSEQ multiplex PCR; TCRdb stores in-frame clones only, minus some. The sample lists roughly 180,000 clones; 84% were seen once. The CDR3 is made up of 15 amino acids. Trimming pared 4 bases from V and 8 bases from J, leaving 20 bases between. Germline values: CDR1 LNHDA, CDR2 SQIVND (reference sequence). This specimen was PBMCs, taken after 24 months of ibrutinib treatment. The chain has TRBV19 and TRBJ1-2; the D gene is possibly TRBD1 (6 bases). This sequence originates from a human donor with chronic lymphocytic leukemia. The CDR3, as DNA: TGTGCCAGTAGTAGGGGGGAGACAGGACGTAAGGGCTACACCTTC. This encodes CASSRGETGRKGYTF.